This T cell receptor beta chain is drawn from a study of blood T cell repertoires in COVID-19. The wider study: The samples span acute and convalescent COVID-19 from the United States, Italy and Spain. PBMCs, B-cell-depleted T cells, or T cells were the source of the cDNA or gDNA that made up the material.

Source study methods: Estimates of nucleated cell counts were drawn from the amplification of reference gene primers. Repertoires were generated with immunoSEQ multiplex PCR, while TCRdb's copy carries only in-frame clones and drops some. D and trimming come from the DNA, and the V and J calls and clone size come from that table. The top ten hold 25% to 30% of the sample, which has around 120,000 clones, 75% to 90% seen once. Germline values: CDR1 SNHLY, CDR2 FYNNEI. The CDR3 has 12 residues. V lost 9 bases and J lost 3; bases outside the gene matches: 4. The TCR comes from a woman aged 70-85 years with acute or convalescent COVID-19. The sequenced sample consisted of peripheral blood. The chain uses TRBV2 and TRBJ1-1; 7 bases fit TRBD1. The CDR3 sequence: CARRQGHTEAFF. For the CDR3, the DNA is TGTGCCAGAAGACAGGGACACACTGAAGCTTTCTTT.